This T cell receptor beta chain stems from a study of OX40 agonist ivuxolimab in advanced cancers. In this sample, this clone turned up once. The antigen remains unidentified. Clones were sequenced by immunoSEQ multiplex PCR, and TCRdb holds only the in-frame ones, with some missing. The data hold tens of thousands of clones, with about 87% observed a single time. Germline lookup yields CDR1 SGHTA and CDR2 FQGNSA. The ends were cut back, 1 base at V and 2 bases at J, with 9 bases in the middle. The CDR3 consists of 14 residues. Study results and caveats: Antigen targets of the expanded peripheral T cells went undetermined.

V gene TRBV7-2 combines with J gene TRBJ2-7; D gene unclear. The sequencing used CD4+ or CD8+ T cells sorted from blood, collected in a trial of the OX40 agonist ivuxolimab. The sequence came from an adult with an advanced solid tumor such as melanoma, head and neck, liver or kidney cancer. The DNA of the CDR3 is TGTGCCAGCAGCTTAGAGGCCTTCGCCTACGAGCAGTACTTC. Its protein product is CASSLEAFAYEQYF.